These 18 T cell receptor beta chains came from one sample sequenced in a study of human T cells and chemical hapten exposure (dated by TCRdb to the early 2020s). The library was obtained by RACE. The instrument was a NextSeq 500. TCRdb reworked the public reads: Q25 trimming with fastp, MiXCR clone assembly, productive beta chains retained. All rows with the same CDR3 protein become a single entry with the most common DNA and genes. In all, the sample holds some 91,000 distinct CDR3 sequences, and roughly 12% of those were seen once. The ten largest make up over 2% of the sample. Per the publication, the time point label means: patch test 1, 2 weeks after DPC sensitization. Explained via the paper, the treatment or condition label denotes: therapeutic diphenylcyclopropenone sensitization with weekly scalp DPC. Material: whole blood, obtained in connection with sensitization to the hapten diphenylcyclopropenone (DPC). The receptors here all came from a woman aged 40 to 50 with alopecia areata. Some clones in this sample may be carry-over from other donors' samples.

The chain links TRBV6-5 to TRBJ1-5; D unclear. Germline V gene sequence: CDR1 MNHEY, CDR2 SVGAGI. The V end was cut by 8 bases, the J end by 1 base, with 12 bases between. The CDR3 contains 14 residues. DNA for the CDR3: TGTGCCAGCTCCAACGGGCAGAGCAATCAGCCCCAGCATTTT. Translated: CASSNGQSNQPQHF.

This clonotype was seen a handful of times. The CDR3 sequence is CASSLAGGMSTEAFF. The CDR3 DNA follows: TGTGCCAGCAGCTTGGCTGGAGGGATGAGCACTGAAGCTTTCTTT. The chain links TRBV5-5 to TRBJ1-1; D unclear. Trimming cost V 0 bases and J 4 bases, with 13 bases left between them. Per the germline V gene, CDR1 is SGHKS and CDR2 is YYEKEE (reference sequence). The CDR3 sequence is 15 residues long.

This clonotype was observed many times. The V gene is TRBV29-1, the J gene TRBJ2-3; D remains ambiguous. Trimming cost V 6 bases and J 0 bases, with 7 bases left between them. The CDR3 covers 12 residues. CDR1 and CDR2 (germline): SQVTM, ANQGSEA. CDR3 sequence (DNA): TGCAGCGTGGAACCTAGCACAGATACGCAGTATTTT. Translating it yields CSVEPSTDTQYF.

This clonotype occurred a few times. J is TRBJ2-7 and V is TRBV20-1, with D possibly TRBD2 on 6 matching bases. The CDR3 totals 13 residues. V lost 6 bases and J lost 5, with 17 bases in between. Germline CDR1 and CDR2: DFQATT and SNEGSKA (reference sequence). The CDR3 spells CSAPKWGGNEQYF. Written as DNA, the CDR3 is TGCAGTGCGCCGAAGTGGGGAGGCAACGAGCAGTACTTC.

The V and J genes are TRBV7-9 and TRBJ2-1; D might be TRBD1 or TRBD2, each matching 7 bases. This CDR3 has 16 amino acids. The germline V and J ends were trimmed by 4 bases and 5 bases, with 18 bases remaining between them. Germline-derived CDR1 and CDR2 are SEHNR and FQNEAQ (reference sequence). The CDR3: CASSSSRGGQHNEQFF. Here the CDR3 DNA reads TGTGCCAGCAGCTCCTCCAGGGGGGGACAACACAATGAGCAGTTCTTC.

The genes are TRBV6-5 and TRBJ1-4; tentatively, D is TRBD1 (6 bases). Germline V CDR1 and CDR2: MNHEY, SVGAGI. This CDR3 spans 15 amino acids. Trimming left V 2 bases short and J 5 bases short, with 12 bases between. DNA of the CDR3: TGTGCCAGCAGTTACGTAGGGCAGGGGAATGAAAAACTGTTTTTT. Its translation is CASSYVGQGNEKLFF.

This clonotype has only a few counts. The V and J genes are TRBV10-3 and TRBJ2-2, with TRBD2 identical over 9 bases. V was pared by 0 bases and J by 5 bases, with 7 bases of the junction left unmatched. The CDR3 covers 17 residues. Germline CDR1 ENHRY, CDR2 SYGVKD. The CDR3 loop reads CAISESDSGSRTGELFF. Here the CDR3 DNA reads TGTGCCATCAGTGAGTCGGATAGCGGGAGTCGAACCGGGGAGCTGTTTTTT.

The chain carries TRBV27 and TRBJ2-5; D is undetermined. Germline V gene data show CDR1 as MNHEY and CDR2 as SMNVEV (reference sequence). CDR3 length: 16 residues. The V end was cut by 0 bases, the J end by 0 bases, with 11 bases between. In DNA form, the CDR3 reads TGTGCCAGCAGTTTATCTCCACGGCTGTACCAAGAGACCCAGTACTTC. As protein: CASSLSPRLYQETQYF.

The sample holds a few counts of this clonotype. The DNA of the CDR3 is TGTGCCAGCAGCGTAGTGGGCAGGGGTACCTACAATGAGCAGTTCTTC. Its protein is CASSVVGRGTYNEQFF. The rearrangement uses TRBV9 and TRBJ2-1; D possibly corresponds to TRBD1 (6 bases). The germline V and J ends were trimmed by 0 bases and 2 bases, with 12 bases remaining between them. Germline loops: CDR1 SGDLS, CDR2 YYNGEE. This CDR3 is 16 amino acids long.

This clonotype was found a few times. V and J are TRBV11-2 and TRBJ2-5; 7 bases are a match to TRBD2. The CDR3 covers 17 residues. Germline V gene sequence: CDR1 SGHAT, CDR2 FQNNGV. V dropped 3 bases and J dropped 4; count of bases not matched to a gene: 14. Here the CDR3 reads CASSLVPGGRFGETQYF. The DNA for the CDR3 is TGTGCCAGCAGCTTGGTTCCCGGCGGGAGATTTGGAGAGACCCAGTACTTC.

This clonotype was seen repeatedly, ten times or more. V gene TRBV24-1 combines with J gene TRBJ2-5; D unclear. The V and J ends lost 7 bases and 4 bases respectively, with 9 bases between them. From germline, CDR1 is KGHDR and CDR2 SFDVKD. This CDR3 spans 12 amino acids. CDR3 sequence reads: CATRGLSETQYF. The CDR3 region has the DNA TGTGCCACCAGGGGCCTCTCAGAGACCCAGTACTTC.

This clonotype was picked up many times. The chain has TRBV7-2 and TRBJ2-1; 8 bases agree with TRBD2. Looked up from germline, CDR1 is SGHTA and CDR2 is FQGNSA. The CDR3 spans 15 residues. V lost 4 bases, J lost 6 bases, and 8 bases stayed unmatched. The CDR3 sequence: CASSSLAGTRNEQFF. In nucleotides, the CDR3 is TGTGCCAGCAGCTCTCTAGCGGGTACCCGCAATGAGCAGTTCTTC.

This clonotype was seen more than once but under ten times. J is TRBJ1-2 and V is TRBV9, with D possibly TRBD1 on 5 matching bases. The CDR3 has 14 residues. Germline V CDR1 and CDR2: SGDLS, YYNGEE. The V end lost 1 base, the J end lost 9 bases, and 16 bases lay between the germline ends. CDR3: CASSVQGGRESYTF. The CDR3 DNA sequence: TGTGCCAGCAGCGTACAGGGAGGACGTGAAAGCTACACCTTC.

This chain joins TRBV7-6 and TRBJ2-5; D remains unclear. The CDR3 is 12 residues long. With 0 bases removed from V and 7 bases from J, the gap between germline ends came to 6 bases. Germline loops: CDR1 SGHVS, CDR2 FNYEAQ. CDR3 protein: CASSLAPGTQYF. The CDR3 nucleotides read TGTGCCAGCAGCTTAGCCCCCGGGACCCAGTACTTC.

This chain links TRBV6-5 with TRBJ2-7; 8 bases line up with TRBD1. Germline V gene data show CDR1 as MNHEY and CDR2 as SVGAGI. The CDR3 consists of 16 residues. The junction had 10 bases not matched to a gene; V was cut back by 6 bases and J by 0 bases. The chain's CDR3 is CASSRRPGTGSYEQYF. CDR3 in DNA: TGTGCCAGCAGCCGTCGTCCCGGGACAGGCTCCTACGAGCAGTACTTC.

The chain couples TRBV11-3 to TRBJ2-1; no firm D call. Trimming took 0 bases from V and 0 from J, leaving 6 bases between them. The germline V gene has CDR1 SGHNT and CDR2 YENEEA. This CDR3 is built from 15 residues. CDR3 residues: CASSLDVSSYNEQFF. The CDR3 DNA reads as TGTGCCAGCAGCTTAGATGTTAGCTCCTACAATGAGCAGTTCTTC. Variable domain in full (rest from reference TRBV11-3 and TRBJ2-1): EAGVVQSPRYKIIEKKQPVAFWCNPISGHNTLYWYLQNLGQGPELLIRYENEEAVDDSQLPKDRFSAERLKGVDSTLKIQPAELGDSAVYLCASSLDVSSYNEQFFGPGTRLTVL.

The table lists this clonotype with many counts. The gene calls are TRBV28 and TRBJ2-5; perhaps TRBD1 as D (6 bases). The CDR3 extends over 14 amino acids. Germline V gene lookup returns CDR1 MDHEN and CDR2 SYDVKM. V dropped 3 bases and J dropped 4 bases, with 12 bases sitting between them. The CDR3 here is CASSLGAVRETQYF. As DNA, the CDR3 is TGTGCCAGCAGTTTGGGGGCAGTGAGAGAGACCCAGTACTTC.

This clonotype was counted only a few times. The rearrangement joins TRBV7-9 to TRBJ2-7, with D possibly being TRBD2 (6 bases). The CDR3 totals 14 residues. Trimming took 5 bases from V and 2 from J, leaving 13 bases between them. CDR1 is SEHNR, CDR2 FQNEAQ, per germline (reference sequence). CDR3 amino acids: CASSRAGLAYEQYF. CDR3 sequence (DNA): TGTGCCAGCAGCCGCGCGGGGCTGGCCTACGAGCAGTACTTC. Supplemented by reference TRBV7-9 and TRBJ2-7, the full variable domain reads DTGVSQNPRHKITKRGQNVTFRCDPISEHNRLYWYRQTLGQGPEFLTYFQNEAQLEKSRLLSDRFSAERPKGSFSTLEIQRTEQGDSAMYLCASSRAGLAYEQYFGPGTRLTVT.